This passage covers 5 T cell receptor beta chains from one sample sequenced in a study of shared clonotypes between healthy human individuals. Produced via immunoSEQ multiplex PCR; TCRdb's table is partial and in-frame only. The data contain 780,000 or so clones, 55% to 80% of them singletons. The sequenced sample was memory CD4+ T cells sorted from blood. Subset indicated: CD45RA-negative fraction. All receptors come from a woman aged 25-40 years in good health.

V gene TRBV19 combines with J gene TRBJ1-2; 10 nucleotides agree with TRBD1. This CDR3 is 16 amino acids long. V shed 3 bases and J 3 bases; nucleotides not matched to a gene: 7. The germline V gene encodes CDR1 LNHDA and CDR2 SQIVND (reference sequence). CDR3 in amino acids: CASSISSGTGDYGYTF. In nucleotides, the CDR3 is TGTGCCAGTAGTATCTCCTCCGGGACAGGGGACTATGGCTACACCTTC.

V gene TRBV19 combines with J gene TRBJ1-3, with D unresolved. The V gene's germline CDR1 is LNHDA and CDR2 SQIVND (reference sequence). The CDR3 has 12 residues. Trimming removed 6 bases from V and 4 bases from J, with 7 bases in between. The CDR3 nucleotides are TGTGCCAGTAGAGAAGCCGGAAACACCATATATTTT. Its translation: CASREAGNTIYF. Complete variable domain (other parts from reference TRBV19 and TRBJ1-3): DGGITQSPKYLFRKEGQNVTLSCEQNLNHDAMYWYRQDPGQGLRLIYYSQIVNDFQKGDIAEGYSVSREKKESFPLTVTSAQKNPTAFYLCASREAGNTIYFGEGSWLTVV.

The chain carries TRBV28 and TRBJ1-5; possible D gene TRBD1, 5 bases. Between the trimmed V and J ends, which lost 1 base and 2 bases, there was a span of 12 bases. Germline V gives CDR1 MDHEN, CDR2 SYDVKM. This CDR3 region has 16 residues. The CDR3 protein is CASSLLPGIGNQPQHF. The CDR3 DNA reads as TGTGCCAGCAGTTTATTGCCAGGGATCGGCAATCAGCCCCAGCATTTT.

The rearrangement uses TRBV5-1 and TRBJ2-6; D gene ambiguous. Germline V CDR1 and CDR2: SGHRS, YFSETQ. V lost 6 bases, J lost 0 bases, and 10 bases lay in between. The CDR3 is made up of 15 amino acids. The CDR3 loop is CASTLTGSGANVLTF. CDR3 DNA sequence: TGCGCCAGCACCCTTACGGGCTCTGGGGCCAACGTCCTGACTTTC. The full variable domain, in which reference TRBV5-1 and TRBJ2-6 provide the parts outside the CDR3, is KAGVTQTPRYLIKTRGQQVTLSCSPISGHRSVSWYQQTPGQGLQFLFEYFSETQRNKGNFPGRFSGRQFSNSRSEMNVSTLELGDSALYLCASTLTGSGANVLTFGAGSRLTVL.

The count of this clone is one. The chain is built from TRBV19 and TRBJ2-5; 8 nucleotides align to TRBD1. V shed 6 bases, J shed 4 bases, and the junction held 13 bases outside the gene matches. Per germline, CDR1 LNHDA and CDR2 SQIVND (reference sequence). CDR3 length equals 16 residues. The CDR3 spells CASRDRGRGQGETQYF. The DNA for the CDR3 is TGTGCCAGTAGAGACCGCGGTCGTGGACAGGGAGAGACCCAGTACTTC. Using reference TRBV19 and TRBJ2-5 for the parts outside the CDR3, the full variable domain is DGGITQSPKYLFRKEGQNVTLSCEQNLNHDAMYWYRQDPGQGLRLIYYSQIVNDFQKGDIAEGYSVSREKKESFPLTVTSAQKNPTAFYLCASRDRGRGQGETQYFGPGTRLLVL.